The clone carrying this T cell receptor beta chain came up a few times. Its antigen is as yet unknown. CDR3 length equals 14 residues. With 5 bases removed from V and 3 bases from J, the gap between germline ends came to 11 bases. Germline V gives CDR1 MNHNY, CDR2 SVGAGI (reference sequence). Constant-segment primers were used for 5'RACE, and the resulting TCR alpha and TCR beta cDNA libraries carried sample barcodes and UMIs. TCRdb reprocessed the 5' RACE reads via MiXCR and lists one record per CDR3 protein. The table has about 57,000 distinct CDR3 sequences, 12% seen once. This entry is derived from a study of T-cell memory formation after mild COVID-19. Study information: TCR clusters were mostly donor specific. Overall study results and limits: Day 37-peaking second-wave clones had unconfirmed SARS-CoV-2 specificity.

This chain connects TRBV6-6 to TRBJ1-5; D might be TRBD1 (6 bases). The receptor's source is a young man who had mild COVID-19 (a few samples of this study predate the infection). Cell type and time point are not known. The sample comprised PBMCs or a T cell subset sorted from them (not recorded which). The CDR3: CASSRTALNQPQHF. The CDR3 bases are TGTGCCAGCAGTCGGACAGCCCTCAATCAGCCCCAGCATTTT.